The entry below gives a single T cell receptor (beta chain) sequence along with its context. The data stem from a study of regulatory T cells in long-lasting Graves disease. Arm-PCR of CDR3 regions with iRepertoire HTBI primers generated TCR beta libraries. Using its own MiXCR run on the multiplex PCR reads, TCRdb lists one record per CDR3 protein. The data hold some 500,000 distinct CDR3 sequences, with roughly 13% observed a single time. The CDR3 loop spans 11 amino acids. Germline V CDR1 and CDR2: GTSNPN, SVGIG (reference sequence). Trimming shortened V by 4 bases and J by 9 bases, and 11 bases separated the two germline ends. Documented time point: newly diagnosed GD, antithyroid drugs for less than 3 months. The TCR library used RNA extracted from PBMCs. The same specimen was also included in a second study, on T cells in Graves' hyperthyroidism and ophthalmopathy.

The source is a man younger than 45 with Graves disease. This specimen consisted of peripheral blood mononuclear cells (PBMCs), obtained at new diagnosis, from a patient treated with antithyroid drugs. The rearrangement links TRBV30 to TRBJ2-3, with D possibly TRBD1 on 5 matching bases. CDR3 sequence (DNA): TGTGCCTGGACGCTCAGGGCCACGCAGTATTTT. It is translated as CAWTLRATQYF.